One and the same sample provided the 27 T cell receptor beta chains below, sequenced in a study of CD8+ T cells in alopecia areata. It was cDNA, reverse transcribed from extracted RNA, that served as the sequencing template. Sequenced by immunoSEQ multiplex PCR; TCRdb stores in-frame clones only, minus some. The sample records about 170,000 clones, about 66% being singletons. The sequencing used CD8+ T cells sorted from blood, collected at week 0. These TCRs come from a human donor with alopecia areata.

This chain joins TRBV6-5 and TRBJ1-6, with a tentative D call TRBD1 (5 bases). This CDR3 region has 15 residues. V lost 7 bases and J 7 bases, leaving 17 bases between the germline ends. CDR1 and CDR2 from the germline V gene are MNHEY and SVGAGI. The CDR3 DNA reads TGTGCCAGCACCCCAAGGCGACAGCAAAATTCACCCCTCCACTTT. Translating gives CASTPRRQQNSPLHF.

This clone was recorded once. The rearrangement uses TRBV19 and TRBJ2-2; weak D call: TRBD2 (5 bases). The CDR3 runs to 14 residues. Trimming removed 5 bases at V and 3 bases at J, with 10 bases between. The germline V gene has CDR1 LNHDA and CDR2 SQIVND (reference sequence). CDR3 sequence: CASSPGIYTGELFF. The CDR3 region has the DNA TGTGCCAGTAGTCCCGGGATCTACACCGGGGAGCTGTTTTTT. Full variable domain (rest looked up from reference TRBV19 and TRBJ2-2): DGGITQSPKYLFRKEGQNVTLSCEQNLNHDAMYWYRQDPGQGLRLIYYSQIVNDFQKGDIAEGYSVSREKKESFPLTVTSAQKNPTAFYLCASSPGIYTGELFFGEGSRLTVL.

The chain combines TRBV13 with TRBJ2-2; tentative D call: TRBD2 (6 bases). Trimming removed 5 bases from V and 1 base from J, with 11 bases in between. The CDR3 is made up of 15 amino acids. The germline V gene has CDR1 PRHDT and CDR2 FYEKMQ (reference sequence). The CDR3 DNA follows: TGTGCCAGCAGCATCCGAGCGGGGAACACCGGGGAGCTGTTTTTT. Translation: CASSIRAGNTGELFF.

The genes are TRBV2 and TRBJ2-2; TRBD1 matches at 7 bases. Germline CDR1 reads SNHLY; CDR2 reads FYNNEI. V was clipped by 9 bases and J by 3 bases; unmatched bases: 10. The CDR3 consists of 15 residues. In nucleotides, the CDR3 is TGTGCCAGAACCACAGGGGTAAAGGACACCGGGGAGCTGTTTTTT. Its protein is CARTTGVKDTGELFF.

This chain uses TRBV4-1 with TRBJ2-2; TRBD1 aligns across 7 bases. This CDR3 comprises 17 residues. V lost 0 bases, J lost 2 bases, and 6 bases stayed unmatched. The germline V gene encodes CDR1 MGHRA and CDR2 YSYEKL. In DNA, the CDR3 is TGCGCCAGCAGCCAAGATCAGACAGGGAGAAACACCGGGGAGCTGTTTTTT. This translates into CASSQDQTGRNTGELFF.

V and J are TRBV13 and TRBJ2-7; D is undetermined. V gave up 4 bases and J gave up 3 bases, with 7 bases separating them. Germline-derived CDR1 and CDR2 are PRHDT and FYEKMQ (reference sequence). This CDR3 is built from 12 residues. The DNA of the CDR3 is TGTGCCAGCAGCTCCAACGACTACGAGCAGTACTTC. It is translated as CASSSNDYEQYF.

The gene calls are TRBV10-3 and TRBJ2-7; TRBD1 aligns across 9 bases. The CDR3 is 16 amino acids. Germline lookup yields CDR1 ENHRY and CDR2 SYGVKD. V was pared by 8 bases and J by 2 bases, with 13 bases of the junction left unmatched. CDR3 loop: CAISLDRGRRTYEQYF. In DNA form, the CDR3 reads TGTGCCATCTCCCTGGACAGGGGAAGAAGGACCTACGAGCAGTACTTC.

The chain is built from TRBV29-1 and TRBJ1-2; unclear D gene. The V and J ends lost 0 bases and 8 bases respectively, with 13 bases between them. CDR1 and CDR2 from the germline V gene are SQVTM and ANQGSEA. This CDR3 is 13 amino acids long. The CDR3 reads CSVEDRSVRGYTF. The DNA of the CDR3 is TGCAGCGTTGAAGACCGAAGTGTAAGGGGCTACACCTTC.

This clone was detected only a few times. The V and J genes are TRBV28 and TRBJ1-2, with TRBD1 identical over 8 bases. J gave up 14 bases and V 6 bases, and 8 bases lay outside the gene matches. The CDR3 consists of 11 residues. Germline-derived CDR1 and CDR2 are MDHEN and SYDVKM. CDR3 sequence (DNA): TGTGCCAGCAGCTGGGACAGGACTATAACCTTC. It codes for CASSWDRTITF.

The chain recombines TRBV5-6 with TRBJ2-7, with D perhaps assigned TRBD1 or TRBD2 (5 bases each). V was pared by 2 bases and J by 8 bases, with 11 bases between. Germline CDR1 is SGHDT and CDR2 is YYEEEE. The CDR3 is 12 amino acids. The CDR3 loop reads CASSLRTGQQYF. CDR3 DNA sequence: TGTGCCAGCAGCTTACGAACGGGACAGCAGTACTTC.

The chain carries TRBV2 and TRBJ2-2; D uncertain. The germline V gene has CDR1 SNHLY and CDR2 FYNNEI. V was pared by 6 bases and J by 7 bases, with 3 bases between. CDR3 length: 10 residues. CDR3 in amino acids: CASRLGELFF. CDR3 DNA sequence: TGTGCCAGCAGACTCGGGGAGCTGTTTTTT.

The sample holds one count of this clone. The chain combines TRBV29-1 with TRBJ2-1; the match to TRBD1 covers 9 bases. CDR3 length equals 14 residues. The V gene end was trimmed by 7 bases and the J gene end by 6 bases; junction bases not matched to a gene: 10. Germline-derived CDR1 and CDR2 are SQVTM and ANQGSEA. DNA of the CDR3: TGCAGCGCACCCGACAGGGGGTACGGCAATGAGCAGTTCTTC. Its protein is CSAPDRGYGNEQFF.

The chain recombines TRBV13 with TRBJ2-5; D ambiguous. Looked up from germline, CDR1 is PRHDT and CDR2 is FYEKMQ (reference sequence). V lost 0 bases, J lost 5 bases, and 10 bases lay in between. This CDR3 is built from 14 residues. The CDR3 here is CASSLGSRSETQYF. The CDR3, as DNA: TGTGCCAGCAGCTTAGGTAGCCGGTCGGAGACCCAGTACTTC.

CDR3 nucleotides: TGCAGCGTTAGTTTATCGAGGGATACTAATGAAAAACTGTTTTTT. Its translation: CSVSLSRDTNEKLFF. The rearrangement joins TRBV29-1 to TRBJ1-4; D is undetermined. The CDR3 loop spans 15 amino acids. V was clipped by 5 bases and J by 2 bases, with 15 bases between them. CDR1 and CDR2 from the germline V gene are SQVTM and ANQGSEA. The complete variable domain, with remaining parts taken from reference TRBV29-1 and TRBJ1-4, reads SAVISQKPSRDICQRGTSLTIQCQVDSQVTMMFWYRQQPGQSLTLIATANQGSEATYESGFVIDKFPISRPNLTFSTLTVSNMSPEDSSIYLCSVSLSRDTNEKLFFGSGTQLSVL.

V gene TRBV5-6 combines with J gene TRBJ2-1; D possibly corresponds to TRBD2 (6 bases). Germline V gene sequence: CDR1 SGHDT, CDR2 YYEEEE. The CDR3 sequence is 14 residues long. Between the trimmed V and J ends, which lost 4 bases and 9 bases, there was a span of 17 bases. The CDR3 loop is CASSMGGAGLEQFF. DNA for the CDR3: TGTGCCAGCAGCATGGGGGGAGCAGGCCTTGAGCAGTTCTTC. The full variable domain, its missing parts supplied by reference TRBV5-6 and TRBJ2-1, is DAGVTQSPTHLIKTRGQQVTLRCSPKSGHDTVSWYQQALGQGPQFIFQYYEEEERQRGNFPDRFSGHQFPNYSSELNVNALLLGDSALYLCASSMGGAGLEQFFGPGTRLTVL.

This chain links TRBV4-1 with TRBJ1-5; TRBD1 agrees at 7 bases. The CDR3 length is 15 residues. The germline V gene has CDR1 MGHRA and CDR2 YSYEKL. V shed 3 bases and J 0 bases; nucleotides not matched to a gene: 2. CDR3 region: CASSQGTVSNQPQHF. Written as DNA, the CDR3 is TGCGCCAGCAGCCAGGGGACAGTTAGCAATCAGCCCCAGCATTTT.

In this sample, this clone turned up once. This rearrangement joins TRBV4-1 to TRBJ2-1, with 11 bases lining up with TRBD2. Looked up from germline, CDR1 is MGHRA and CDR2 is YSYEKL. This CDR3 is 16 amino acids long. Germline trimming cut 6 bases from V and 8 bases from J; bases unmatched to any gene: 12. CDR3 nucleotides: TGCGCCAGCAGACCAAGACTAGCGGGGCTCAGGGATGAGCAGTTCTTC. Residues: CASRPRLAGLRDEQFF.

At least ten counts were recorded for this clone. This sequence joins TRBV7-9 and TRBJ1-2; TRBD1 is a possible D gene (6 bases). This CDR3 has 13 amino acids. Germline assignment: CDR1 SEHNR and CDR2 FQNEAQ (reference sequence). Trimming took 1 base from V and 10 from J, leaving 13 bases between them. For the CDR3, the DNA is TGTGCCAGCAGCTTAGTCGGACAGAGATACTACACCTTC. It encodes CASSLVGQRYYTF.

The gene calls are TRBV30 and TRBJ2-1; D not certain. This CDR3 contains 12 residues. Germline values: CDR1 GTSNPN, CDR2 SVGIG (reference sequence). Trimming stripped 0 bases from V and 5 bases from J, with 5 bases between. The CDR3 region has the DNA TGTGCCTGGAGTGTAGGTAACAATGAGCAGTTCTTC. Amino acid sequence: CAWSVGNNEQFF.

The CDR3 region is CASTPWTSTEAFF. The CDR3, as DNA: TGTGCCAGCACCCCGTGGACAAGCACTGAAGCTTTCTTT. The V and J genes are TRBV7-9 and TRBJ1-1; D might be TRBD1 (5 bases). V shed 7 bases and J shed 4 bases, with 13 bases lying between them. Per the germline V gene, CDR1 is SEHNR and CDR2 is FQNEAQ (reference sequence). This CDR3 has 13 amino acids.

The J gene is TRBJ1-6, the V gene TRBV7-9, with D possibly TRBD1 on 6 matching bases. The germline V gene has CDR1 SEHNR and CDR2 FQNEAQ (reference sequence). The CDR3 is 14 residues long. The ends were cut back, 1 base at V and 10 bases at J, with 11 bases in the middle. CDR3 amino acids: CASSLEQGVSPLHF. In DNA, the CDR3 is TGTGCCAGCAGCTTAGAACAGGGAGTCTCACCCCTCCACTTT.

The chain uses TRBV27 and TRBJ1-1; 8 bases fit TRBD1. CDR1 is MNHEY and CDR2 is SMNVEV in the germline V gene (reference sequence). CDR3 size: 15 residues. V lost 4 bases to trimming and J lost 1 base; unmatched junction nucleotides: 5. Here the CDR3 DNA reads TGTGCCAGCAGTTCGCCAGGGGGCGCGAACACTGAAGCTTTCTTT. It codes for CASSSPGGANTEAFF.

This chain links TRBV11-2 with TRBJ2-7, with unresolved D. Trimming cost V 1 base and J 5 bases, with 3 bases left between them. CDR3 length: 11 residues. Germline V gives CDR1 SGHAT, CDR2 FQNNGV. The CDR3 nucleotides are TGTGCCAGCAGCTTAGGGAACGAGCAGTACTTC. Protein product: CASSLGNEQYF. The full variable domain, in which reference TRBV11-2 and TRBJ2-7 provide the parts outside the CDR3, is EAGVAQSPRYKIIEKRQSVAFWCNPISGHATLYWYQQILGQGPKLLIQFQNNGVVDDSQLPKDRFSAERLKGVDSTLKIQPAKLEDSAVYLCASSLGNEQYFGPGTRLTVT.

The gene calls are TRBV29-1 and TRBJ2-7, with 9 bases matching TRBD1. The CDR3 is 13 amino acids. Germline V gene sequence: CDR1 SQVTM, CDR2 ANQGSEA. V dropped 5 bases and J dropped 3; count of bases not matched to a gene: 5. CDR3 bases: TGCAGCGTTCGACAGGGGGAATACTACGAGCAGTACTTC. Translating it yields CSVRQGEYYEQYF.

This clone was detected only a few times. The rearrangement uses TRBV29-1 and TRBJ2-1; D is ambiguous. In germline, CDR1 is SQVTM, CDR2 ANQGSEA. The length of the CDR3 is 12 residues. V was clipped by 4 bases and J by 4 bases, with 8 bases between them. The CDR3 bases are TGCAGCGTTGTTTTGCGTTACAATGAGCAGTTCTTC. The encoded protein is CSVVLRYNEQFF.

A few counts support this clone. The rearrangement uses TRBV4-1 and TRBJ2-1, with D possibly being TRBD2 (6 bases). Trimming left V 4 bases short and J 7 bases short, with 11 bases between. The germline V gene encodes CDR1 MGHRA and CDR2 YSYEKL. This CDR3 contains 13 residues. For the CDR3, the DNA is TGCGCCAGCAGCCTCGGCGGAGGGAATGAGCAGTTCTTC. Its protein is CASSLGGGNEQFF.

The chain is built from TRBV12-5 and TRBJ1-1, with 9 positions matching TRBD1. Trimming removed 1 base from V and 3 bases from J; junction bases left unmatched: 0. Germline CDR1 LGHNT, CDR2 FRNRAP. The CDR3 covers 14 residues. The CDR3 loop is CASGLGQGDTEAFF. CDR3 in DNA: TGTGCTAGTGGTTTGGGACAGGGGGACACTGAAGCTTTCTTT.